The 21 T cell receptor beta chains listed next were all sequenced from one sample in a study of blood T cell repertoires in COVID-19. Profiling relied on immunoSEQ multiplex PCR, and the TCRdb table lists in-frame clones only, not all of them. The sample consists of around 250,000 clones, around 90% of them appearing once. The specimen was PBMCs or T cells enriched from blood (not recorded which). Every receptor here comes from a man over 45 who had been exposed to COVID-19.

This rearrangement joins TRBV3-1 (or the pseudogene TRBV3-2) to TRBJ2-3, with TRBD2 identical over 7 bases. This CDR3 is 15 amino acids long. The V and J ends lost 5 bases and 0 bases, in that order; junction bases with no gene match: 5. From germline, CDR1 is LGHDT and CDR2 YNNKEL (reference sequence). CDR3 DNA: TGTGCCAGCAGCAACCCTAGCGGAAGCACAGATACGCAGTATTTT. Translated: CASSNPSGSTDTQYF.

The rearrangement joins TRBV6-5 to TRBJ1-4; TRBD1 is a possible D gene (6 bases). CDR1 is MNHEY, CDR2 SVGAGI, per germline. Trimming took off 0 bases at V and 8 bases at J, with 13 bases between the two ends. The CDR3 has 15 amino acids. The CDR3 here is CASSYSWGGREKLFF. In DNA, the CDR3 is TGTGCCAGCAGTTACTCATGGGGGGGCCGGGAAAAACTGTTTTTT.

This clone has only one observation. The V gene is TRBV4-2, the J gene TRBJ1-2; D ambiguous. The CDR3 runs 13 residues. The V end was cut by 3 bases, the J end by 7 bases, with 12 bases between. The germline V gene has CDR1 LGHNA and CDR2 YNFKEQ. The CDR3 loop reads CASSQPLSSGYTF. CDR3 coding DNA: TGTGCCAGCAGCCAGCCCCTAAGTAGTGGCTACACCTTC.

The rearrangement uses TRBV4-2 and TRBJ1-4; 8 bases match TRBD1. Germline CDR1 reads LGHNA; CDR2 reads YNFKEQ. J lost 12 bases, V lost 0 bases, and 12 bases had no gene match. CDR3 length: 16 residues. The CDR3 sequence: CASSQEGRQGFAELFF. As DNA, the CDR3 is TGTGCCAGCAGCCAAGAAGGAAGACAGGGGTTTGCCGAACTGTTTTTT.

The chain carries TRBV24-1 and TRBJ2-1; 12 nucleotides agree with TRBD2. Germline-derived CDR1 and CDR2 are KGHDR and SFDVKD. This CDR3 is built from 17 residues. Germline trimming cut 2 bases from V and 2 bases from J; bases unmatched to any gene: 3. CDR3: CATSDSRLAGAYNEQFF. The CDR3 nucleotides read TGTGCCACCAGTGATTCCCGACTAGCGGGGGCCTACAATGAGCAGTTCTTC.

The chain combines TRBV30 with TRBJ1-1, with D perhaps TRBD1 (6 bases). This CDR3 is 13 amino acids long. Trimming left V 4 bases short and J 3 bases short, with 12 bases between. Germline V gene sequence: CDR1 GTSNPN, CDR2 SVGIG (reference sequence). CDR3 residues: CAWTEDSYTEAFF. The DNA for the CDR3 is TGTGCCTGGACAGAGGACAGTTACACTGAAGCTTTCTTT.

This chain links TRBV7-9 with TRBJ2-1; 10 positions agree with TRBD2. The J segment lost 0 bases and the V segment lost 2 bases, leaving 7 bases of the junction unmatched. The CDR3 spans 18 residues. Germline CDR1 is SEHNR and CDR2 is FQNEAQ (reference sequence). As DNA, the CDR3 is TGTGCCAGCAGCTTACTCGGACTAGCGGACAGCTCCTACAATGAGCAGTTCTTC. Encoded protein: CASSLLGLADSSYNEQFF.

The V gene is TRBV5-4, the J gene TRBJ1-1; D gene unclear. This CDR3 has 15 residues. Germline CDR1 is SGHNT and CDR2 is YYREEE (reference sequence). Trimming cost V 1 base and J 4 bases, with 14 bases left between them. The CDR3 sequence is CASSLYRAGITEAFF. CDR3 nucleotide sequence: TGTGCCAGCAGCTTGTATAGGGCGGGTATCACTGAAGCTTTCTTT.

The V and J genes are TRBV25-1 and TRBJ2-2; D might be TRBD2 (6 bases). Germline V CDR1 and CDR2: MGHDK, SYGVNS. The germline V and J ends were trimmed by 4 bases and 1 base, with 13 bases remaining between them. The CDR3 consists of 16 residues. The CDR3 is CASSGRLVRNTGELFF. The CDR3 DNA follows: TGTGCCAGCAGTGGAAGACTAGTGCGGAACACCGGGGAGCTGTTTTTT.

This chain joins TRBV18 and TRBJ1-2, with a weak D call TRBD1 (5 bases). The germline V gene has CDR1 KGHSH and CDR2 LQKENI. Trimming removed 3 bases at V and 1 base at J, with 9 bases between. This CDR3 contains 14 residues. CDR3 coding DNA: TGTGCCAGCTCACCTTCCCAGGGTAACTATGGCTACACCTTC. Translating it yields CASSPSQGNYGYTF.

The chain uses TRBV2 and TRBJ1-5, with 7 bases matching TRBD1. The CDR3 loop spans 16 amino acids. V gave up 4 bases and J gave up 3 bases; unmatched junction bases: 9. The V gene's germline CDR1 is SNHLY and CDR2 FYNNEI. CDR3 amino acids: CASSGQGIGNNQPQHF. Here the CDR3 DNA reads TGTGCCAGCAGTGGACAGGGTATTGGTAACAATCAGCCCCAGCATTTT.

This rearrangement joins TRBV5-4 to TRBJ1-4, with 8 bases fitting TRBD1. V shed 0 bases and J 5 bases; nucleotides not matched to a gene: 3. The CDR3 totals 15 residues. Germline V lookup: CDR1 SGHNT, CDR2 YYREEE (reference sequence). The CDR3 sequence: CASSLGTGTNEKLFF. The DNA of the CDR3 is TGTGCCAGCAGCTTGGGGACAGGGACAAATGAAAAACTGTTTTTT.

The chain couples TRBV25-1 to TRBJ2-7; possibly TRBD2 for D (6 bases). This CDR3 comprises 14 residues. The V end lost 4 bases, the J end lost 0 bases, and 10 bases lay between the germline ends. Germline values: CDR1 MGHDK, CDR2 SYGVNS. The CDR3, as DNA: TGTGCCAGCAGTGCGGCGGGGAGCTCCTACGAGCAGTACTTC. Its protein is CASSAAGSSYEQYF.

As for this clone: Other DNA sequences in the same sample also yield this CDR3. The CDR3 loop is CASSLQYRNTEAFF. CDR3 sequence (DNA): TGCGCCAGCAGCTTGCAGTACAGAAACACTGAAGCTTTCTTT. This rearrangement joins TRBV5-1 to TRBJ1-1; no reliable D call. This CDR3 spans 14 amino acids. The V gene lost 1 base and the J gene lost 2 bases, with 9 bases spanning the gap. Germline V lookup: CDR1 SGHRS, CDR2 YFSETQ.

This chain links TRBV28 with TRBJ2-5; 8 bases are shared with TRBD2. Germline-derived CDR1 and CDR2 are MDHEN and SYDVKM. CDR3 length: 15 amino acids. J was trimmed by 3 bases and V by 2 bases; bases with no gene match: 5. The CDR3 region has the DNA TGTGCCAGCAGTTTAGGGACTAGGAAAAAAGAGACCCAGTACTTC. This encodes CASSLGTRKKETQYF. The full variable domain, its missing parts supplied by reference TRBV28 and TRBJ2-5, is DVKVTQSSRYLVKRTGEKVFLECVQDMDHENMFWYRQDPGLGLRLIYFSYDVKMKEKGDIPEGYSVSREKKERFSLILESASTNQTSMYLCASSLGTRKKETQYFGPGTRLLVL.

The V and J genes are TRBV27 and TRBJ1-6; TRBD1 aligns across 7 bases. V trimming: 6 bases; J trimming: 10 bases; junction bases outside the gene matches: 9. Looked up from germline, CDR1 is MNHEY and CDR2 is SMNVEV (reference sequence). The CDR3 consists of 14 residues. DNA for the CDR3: TGTGCCAGCAGCCGCCGACAGGGCGGATCACCCCTCCACTTT. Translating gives CASSRRQGGSPLHF.

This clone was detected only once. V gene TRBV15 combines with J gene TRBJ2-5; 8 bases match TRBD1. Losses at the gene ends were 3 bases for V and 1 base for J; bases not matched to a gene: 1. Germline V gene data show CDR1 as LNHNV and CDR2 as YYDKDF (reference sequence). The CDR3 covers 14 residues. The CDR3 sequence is CATSRDRAQETQYF. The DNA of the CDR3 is TGTGCCACCAGCAGGGACAGGGCCCAAGAGACCCAGTACTTC.

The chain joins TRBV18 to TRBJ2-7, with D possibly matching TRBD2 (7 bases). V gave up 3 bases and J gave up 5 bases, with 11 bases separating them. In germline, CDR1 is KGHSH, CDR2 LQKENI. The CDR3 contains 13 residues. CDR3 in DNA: TGTGCCAGCTCACCGGGGGGGGCGGACGAGCAGTACTTC. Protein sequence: CASSPGGADEQYF.

The CDR3 DNA follows: TGTGCCAGTAGCCCCGGGACTAGCGGTTACAATGAGCAGTTCTTC. It specifies CASSPGTSGYNEQFF. The chain employs TRBV19 and TRBJ2-1; TRBD2 agrees at 11 bases. Trimming removed 6 bases from V and 4 bases from J; junction bases left unmatched: 5. Germline CDR1 and CDR2: LNHDA and SQIVND (reference sequence). This CDR3 has 15 residues.

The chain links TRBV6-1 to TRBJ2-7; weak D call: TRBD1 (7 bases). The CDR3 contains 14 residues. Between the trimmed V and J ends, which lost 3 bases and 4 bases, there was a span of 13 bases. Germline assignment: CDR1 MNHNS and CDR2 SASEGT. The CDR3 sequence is CASSEGGQIYEQYF. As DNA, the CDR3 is TGTGCCAGCAGTGAGGGGGGACAGATATACGAGCAGTACTTC.

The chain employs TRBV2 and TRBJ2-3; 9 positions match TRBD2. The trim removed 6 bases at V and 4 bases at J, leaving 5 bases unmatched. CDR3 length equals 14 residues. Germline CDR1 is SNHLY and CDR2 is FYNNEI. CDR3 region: CASRLSGSPDTQYF. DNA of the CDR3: TGTGCCAGCAGGCTTAGCGGGAGTCCAGATACGCAGTATTTT.